This T cell receptor (beta chain) is from a study of control samples from healthy donors and cancer patients (dated by TCRdb to the early 2020s). Library preparation used the immunoSEQ multiplex PCR assay. Not all clones reach the TCRdb copy of this immuneACCESS table, which keeps in-frame sequences only. Checked studies attribute under half of the gap to unresolved V genes and leave the rest unexplained. Recorded for this sample are about 170,000 clones; approximately 94% of them occurred a single time. The ten most abundant clones make up 1.3% to 1.5% of the sample. A distance of 9 bases separates the germline ends of V and J, which lose 2 bases and 5 bases respectively. The CDR3 runs 13 amino acids, cysteine and phenylalanine included. Only the CDR3 DNA stays, 39 bases, in frame from base 1. The germline V gene (reference sequence) supplies CDR1 SEHNR and CDR2 FQNEAQ. Comments on this clone: Its cognate antigen has yet to be identified. Per-base quality was not reported, and no clone a single base away is much larger than it.

This receptor was taken from a woman aged 18-35 years in good health. Here the chain combines TRBV7-9 and TRBJ1-1; matching of 5 bases hints at TRBD1 as the D gene. The sample taken for sequencing was blood. The DNA reads as follows: TGTGCCAGCAGCTTAAAGGGGCAAACTGAAGCTTTCTTT. The resulting protein is CASSLKGQTEAFF.